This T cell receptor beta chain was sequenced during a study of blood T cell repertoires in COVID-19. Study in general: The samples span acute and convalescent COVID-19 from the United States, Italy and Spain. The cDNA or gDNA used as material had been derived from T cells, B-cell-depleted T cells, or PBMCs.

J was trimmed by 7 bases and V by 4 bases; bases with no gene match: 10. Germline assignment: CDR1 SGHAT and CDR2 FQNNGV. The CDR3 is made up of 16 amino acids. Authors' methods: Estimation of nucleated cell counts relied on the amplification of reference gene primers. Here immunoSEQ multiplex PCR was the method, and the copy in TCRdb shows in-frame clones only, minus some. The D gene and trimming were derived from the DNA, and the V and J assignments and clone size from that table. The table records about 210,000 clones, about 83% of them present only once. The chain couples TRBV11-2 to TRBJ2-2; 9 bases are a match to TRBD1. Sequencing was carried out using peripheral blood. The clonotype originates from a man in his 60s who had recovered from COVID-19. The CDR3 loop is CASSSSGTGKRGELFF. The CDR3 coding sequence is TGTGCCAGCAGCTCCTCCGGGACAGGGAAACGCGGGGAGCTGTTTTTT.